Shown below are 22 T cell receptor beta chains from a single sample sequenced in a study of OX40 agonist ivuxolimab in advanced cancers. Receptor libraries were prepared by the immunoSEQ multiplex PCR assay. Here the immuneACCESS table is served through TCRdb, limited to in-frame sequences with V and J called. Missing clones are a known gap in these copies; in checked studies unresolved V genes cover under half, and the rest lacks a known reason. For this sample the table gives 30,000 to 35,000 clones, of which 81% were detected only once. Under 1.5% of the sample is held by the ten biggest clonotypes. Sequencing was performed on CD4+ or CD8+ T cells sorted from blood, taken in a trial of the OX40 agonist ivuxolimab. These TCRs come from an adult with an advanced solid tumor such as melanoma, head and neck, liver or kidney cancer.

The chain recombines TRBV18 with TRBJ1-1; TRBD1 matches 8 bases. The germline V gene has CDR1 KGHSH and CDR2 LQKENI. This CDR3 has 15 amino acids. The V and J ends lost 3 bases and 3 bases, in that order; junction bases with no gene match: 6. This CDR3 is CASSPLEDRDTEAFF. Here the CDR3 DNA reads TGTGCCAGCTCACCCCTTGAGGACAGGGACACTGAAGCTTTCTTT.

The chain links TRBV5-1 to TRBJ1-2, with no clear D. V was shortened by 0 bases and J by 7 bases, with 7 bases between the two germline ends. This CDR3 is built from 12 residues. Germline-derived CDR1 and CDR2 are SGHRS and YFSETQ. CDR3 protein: CASSLAGGGYTF. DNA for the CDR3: TGCGCCAGCAGCTTGGCCGGAGGTGGCTACACCTTC.

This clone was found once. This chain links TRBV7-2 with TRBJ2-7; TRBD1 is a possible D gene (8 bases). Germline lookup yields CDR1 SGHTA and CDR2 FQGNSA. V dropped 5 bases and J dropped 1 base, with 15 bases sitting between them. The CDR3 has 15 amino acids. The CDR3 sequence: CASSPGGTGSYEQYF. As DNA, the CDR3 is TGTGCCAGCAGCCCCGGGGGGACAGGATCCTACGAGCAGTACTTC.

CDR3 bases: TGCGCCAGCACAGGGGGCGGAGGCTACACCTTC. It is translated as CASTGGGGYTF. The chain recombines TRBV5-1 with TRBJ1-2; 8 nucleotides agree with TRBD1. The ends lost 6 bases at V and 8 bases at J; junction bases unmatched: 3. In germline, CDR1 is SGHRS, CDR2 YFSETQ. The CDR3 runs to 11 residues.

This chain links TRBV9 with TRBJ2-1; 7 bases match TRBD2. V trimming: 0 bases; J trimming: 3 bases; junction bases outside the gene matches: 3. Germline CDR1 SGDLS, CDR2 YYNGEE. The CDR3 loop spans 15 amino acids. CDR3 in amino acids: CASSVEGGGYNEQFF. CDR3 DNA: TGTGCCAGCAGCGTAGAGGGCGGGGGCTACAATGAGCAGTTCTTC.

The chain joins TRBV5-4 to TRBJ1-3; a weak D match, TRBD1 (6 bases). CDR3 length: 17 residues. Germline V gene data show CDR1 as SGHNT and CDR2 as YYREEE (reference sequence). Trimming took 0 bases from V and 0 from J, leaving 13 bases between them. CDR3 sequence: CASSLDPGVNSGNTIYF. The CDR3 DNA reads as TGTGCCAGCAGCTTGGACCCAGGGGTTAACTCTGGAAACACCATATATTTT.

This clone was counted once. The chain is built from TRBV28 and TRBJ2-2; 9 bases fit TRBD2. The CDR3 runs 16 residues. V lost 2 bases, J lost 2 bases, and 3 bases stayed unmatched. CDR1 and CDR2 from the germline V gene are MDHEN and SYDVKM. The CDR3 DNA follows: TGTGCCAGCAGTTTAGACCTAGCGGGAAACACCGGGGAGCTGTTTTTT. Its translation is CASSLDLAGNTGELFF.

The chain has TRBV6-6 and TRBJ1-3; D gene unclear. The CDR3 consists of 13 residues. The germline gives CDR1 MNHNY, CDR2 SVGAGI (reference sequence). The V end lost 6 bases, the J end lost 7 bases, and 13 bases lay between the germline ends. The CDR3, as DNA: TGTGCCAGCAGACCCGCCCAATGGAACACCATATATTTT. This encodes CASRPAQWNTIYF.

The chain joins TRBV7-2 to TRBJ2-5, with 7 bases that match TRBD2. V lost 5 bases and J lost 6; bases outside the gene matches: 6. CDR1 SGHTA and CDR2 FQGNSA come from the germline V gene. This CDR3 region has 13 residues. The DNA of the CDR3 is TGTGCCAGCAGCCTTCCTAGCGGAAAGACCCAGTACTTC. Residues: CASSLPSGKTQYF.

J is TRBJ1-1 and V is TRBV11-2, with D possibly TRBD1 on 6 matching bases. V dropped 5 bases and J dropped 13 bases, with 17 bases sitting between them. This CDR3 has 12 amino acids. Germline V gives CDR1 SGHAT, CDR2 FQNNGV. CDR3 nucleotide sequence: TGTGCCAGCAGCCCAGATACAGGGCATCGTTTCTTT. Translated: CASSPDTGHRFF.

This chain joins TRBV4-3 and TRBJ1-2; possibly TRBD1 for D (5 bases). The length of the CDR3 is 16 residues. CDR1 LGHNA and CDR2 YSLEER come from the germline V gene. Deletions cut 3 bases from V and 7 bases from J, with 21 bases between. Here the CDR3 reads CASSQSPHPGSGGYTF. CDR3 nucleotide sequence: TGCGCCAGCAGCCAGTCACCTCACCCAGGGTCGGGTGGCTACACCTTC.

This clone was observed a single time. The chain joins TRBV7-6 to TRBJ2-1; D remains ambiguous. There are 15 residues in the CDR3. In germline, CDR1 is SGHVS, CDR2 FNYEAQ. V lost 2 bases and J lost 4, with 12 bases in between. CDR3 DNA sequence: TGTGCCAGCAGCTTATTATCGGGTCCGTACAATGAGCAGTTCTTC. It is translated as CASSLLSGPYNEQFF. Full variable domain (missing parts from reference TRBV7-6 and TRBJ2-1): GAGVSQSPRYKVTKRGQDVALRCDPISGHVSLYWYRQALGQGPEFLTYFNYEAQQDKSGLPNDRFSAERPEGSISTLTIQRTEQRDSAMYRCASSLLSGPYNEQFFGPGTRLTVL.

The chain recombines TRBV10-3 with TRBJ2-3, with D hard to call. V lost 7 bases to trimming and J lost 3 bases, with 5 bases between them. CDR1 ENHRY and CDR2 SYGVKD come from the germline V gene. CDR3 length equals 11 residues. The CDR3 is CAITGTDTQYF. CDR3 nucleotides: TGTGCCATCACGGGTACAGATACGCAGTATTTT.

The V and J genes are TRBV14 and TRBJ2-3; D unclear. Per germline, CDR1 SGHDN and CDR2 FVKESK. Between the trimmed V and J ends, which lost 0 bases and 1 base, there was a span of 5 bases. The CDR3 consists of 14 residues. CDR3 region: CASSQDPGTDTQYF. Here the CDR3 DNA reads TGTGCCAGCAGCCAAGATCCGGGCACAGATACGCAGTATTTT.

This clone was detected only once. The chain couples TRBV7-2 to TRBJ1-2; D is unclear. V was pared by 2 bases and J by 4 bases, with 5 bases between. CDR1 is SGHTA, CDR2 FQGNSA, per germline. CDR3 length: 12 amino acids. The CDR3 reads CASSLSSYGYTF. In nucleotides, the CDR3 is TGTGCCAGCAGCTTAAGCAGCTATGGCTACACCTTC.

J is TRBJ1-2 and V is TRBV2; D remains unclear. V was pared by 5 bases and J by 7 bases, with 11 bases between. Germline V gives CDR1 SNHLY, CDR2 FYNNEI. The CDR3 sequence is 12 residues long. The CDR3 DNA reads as TGTGCCAGCAGTCCTTCATTGGGTGGCTACACCTTC. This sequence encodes CASSPSLGGYTF.

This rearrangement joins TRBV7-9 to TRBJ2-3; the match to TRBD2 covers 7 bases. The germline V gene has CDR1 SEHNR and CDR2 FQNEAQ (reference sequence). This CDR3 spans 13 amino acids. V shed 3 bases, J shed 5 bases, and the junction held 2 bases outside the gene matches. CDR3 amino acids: CASSLLAGDTQYF. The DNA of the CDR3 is TGTGCCAGCAGCTTGTTAGCGGGAGATACGCAGTATTTT.

The CDR3 nucleotides read TGCAGCGCCTACCGACAGGGGAAGAACACTGAAGCTTTCTTT. This gives the protein CSAYRQGKNTEAFF. This chain connects TRBV29-1 to TRBJ1-1; TRBD1 agrees at 8 bases. V gave up 7 bases and J gave up 1 base; unmatched junction bases: 8. The V gene's germline CDR1 is SQVTM and CDR2 ANQGSEA. The CDR3 loop spans 14 amino acids.

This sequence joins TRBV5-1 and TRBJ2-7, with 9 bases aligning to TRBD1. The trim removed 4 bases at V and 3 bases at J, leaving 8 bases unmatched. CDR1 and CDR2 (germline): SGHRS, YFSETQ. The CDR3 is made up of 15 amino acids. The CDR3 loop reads CASSLTGGTGYEQYF. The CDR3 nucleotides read TGCGCCAGCAGCCTCACAGGGGGCACGGGCTACGAGCAGTACTTC.

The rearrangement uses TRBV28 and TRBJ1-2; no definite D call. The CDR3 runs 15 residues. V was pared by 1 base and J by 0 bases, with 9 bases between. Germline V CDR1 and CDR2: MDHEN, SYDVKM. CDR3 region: CASSLSPRANYGYTF. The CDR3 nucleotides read TGTGCCAGCAGTTTATCCCCTCGAGCTAACTATGGCTACACCTTC.

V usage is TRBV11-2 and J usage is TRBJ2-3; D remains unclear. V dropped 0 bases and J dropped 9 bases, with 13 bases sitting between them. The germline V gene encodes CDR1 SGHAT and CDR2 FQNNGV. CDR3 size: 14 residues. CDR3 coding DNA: TGTGCCAGCAGCTTAGATCTCCCTCCAGGAACGCAGTATTTT. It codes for CASSLDLPPGTQYF.

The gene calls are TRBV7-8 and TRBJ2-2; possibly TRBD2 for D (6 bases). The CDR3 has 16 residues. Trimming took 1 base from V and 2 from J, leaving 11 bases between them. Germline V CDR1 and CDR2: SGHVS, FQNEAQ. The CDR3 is CASSLVEGSNTGELFF. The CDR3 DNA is TGTGCCAGCAGCTTAGTGGAGGGGTCCAACACCGGGGAGCTGTTTTTT.